One and the same sample provided the 8 T cell receptor beta chains below, sequenced in a study of T cells in Graves' hyperthyroidism and ophthalmopathy. Regions amplified from RNA transcripts were the TCR beta CDR3 regions. During a first-round RT-PCR of the TCR CDR3, the HTBI primer set was used. TCRdb processed the multiplex PCR reads anew with MiXCR; each CDR3 protein has one entry. The sample carries approximately 600,000 distinct CDR3 sequences, 14% to 15% recorded once. Sequencing used blood. The origin of the receptors is a woman aged 40 to 50 with Graves' ophthalmopathy.

CDR3 protein: CASSRGGTDGNTIYF. The CDR3 DNA is TGTGCCAGCAGCCGGGGGGGGACTGATGGAAACACCATATATTTT. J is TRBJ1-3 and V is TRBV4-2, with a possible D match to TRBD1 (5 bases). Per the germline V gene, CDR1 is LGHNA and CDR2 is YNFKEQ. V was pared by 4 bases and J by 3 bases, with 13 bases between. The CDR3 spans 15 residues.

This clonotype occurred many times. The chain joins TRBV27 to TRBJ1-2, with D maybe TRBD1 (6 bases). Germline V gene data show CDR1 as MNHEY and CDR2 as SMNVEV (reference sequence). The CDR3 has 15 amino acids. The germline V and J ends were trimmed by 4 bases and 4 bases, with 16 bases remaining between them. CDR3 nucleotides: TGTGCCAGCAGTTCAAACAGGGAGGCCTTCTATGGCTACACCTTC. Translated: CASSSNREAFYGYTF.

Ten or more counts support this clonotype. The V gene is TRBV30, the J gene TRBJ1-1; D might be TRBD1 (5 bases). The germline V and J ends were trimmed by 0 bases and 5 bases, with 13 bases remaining between them. The CDR3 covers 14 residues. The V gene's germline CDR1 is GTSNPN and CDR2 SVGIG (reference sequence). The CDR3, as DNA: TGTGCCTGGAGTGTAGGAGCTGGGGGGACTGAAGCTTTCTTT. Translation: CAWSVGAGGTEAFF.

There are many counts of this clonotype. The V call is TRBV6-1, the J call TRBJ1-5; no clear D gene. CDR1 and CDR2 from the germline V gene are MNHNS and SASEGT. This CDR3 has 14 amino acids. V dropped 7 bases and J dropped 0 bases, with 10 bases sitting between them. CDR3 residues: CASTSMVSNQPQHF. CDR3 bases: TGTGCCAGCACCTCAATGGTTAGCAATCAGCCCCAGCATTTT.

The rearrangement uses TRBV12-3 or TRBV12-4 and TRBJ1-1, with TRBD1 identical over 8 bases. The V segment lost 6 bases and the J segment 4 bases; nucleotides outside the gene matches: 7. This CDR3 region has 14 residues. The chain's CDR3 is CASSAGGSGTEAFF. CDR3 nucleotide sequence: TGTGCCAGCAGCGCAGGGGGCTCCGGCACTGAAGCTTTCTTT.

The J gene is TRBJ2-2, the V gene TRBV3-1; TRBD2 matches at 11 bases. CDR1 and CDR2 from the germline V gene are LGHDT and YNNKEL (reference sequence). The CDR3 is 19 residues long. Trimming removed 0 bases from V and 5 bases from J; junction bases left unmatched: 11. The CDR3 loop reads CASSQDLLLAGVGTGELFF. Written as DNA, the CDR3 is TGTGCCAGCAGCCAAGATCTCCTACTAGCGGGAGTTGGTACCGGGGAGCTGTTTTTT.

The rearrangement links TRBV5-1 to TRBJ2-7; no reliable D call. V lost 5 bases and J 2 bases, leaving 23 bases between the germline ends. The CDR3 is 17 amino acids. CDR1 and CDR2 (germline): SGHRS, YFSETQ. CDR3 protein: CASSSSKAGSATYEQYF. In DNA, the CDR3 is TGCGCCAGCAGTTCTTCAAAGGCCGGGTCAGCGACCTACGAGCAGTACTTC.

This clonotype came up a few times. The chain links TRBV7-9 to TRBJ1-5; D is unresolved. V lost 8 bases and J 4 bases, leaving 15 bases between the germline ends. Germline V gene lookup returns CDR1 SEHNR and CDR2 FQNEAQ (reference sequence). This CDR3 region has 14 residues. The CDR3 bases are TGTGCCAGCGCACCCTTTGGCGGGAATCAGCCCCAGCATTTT. Amino acid sequence: CASAPFGGNQPQHF.